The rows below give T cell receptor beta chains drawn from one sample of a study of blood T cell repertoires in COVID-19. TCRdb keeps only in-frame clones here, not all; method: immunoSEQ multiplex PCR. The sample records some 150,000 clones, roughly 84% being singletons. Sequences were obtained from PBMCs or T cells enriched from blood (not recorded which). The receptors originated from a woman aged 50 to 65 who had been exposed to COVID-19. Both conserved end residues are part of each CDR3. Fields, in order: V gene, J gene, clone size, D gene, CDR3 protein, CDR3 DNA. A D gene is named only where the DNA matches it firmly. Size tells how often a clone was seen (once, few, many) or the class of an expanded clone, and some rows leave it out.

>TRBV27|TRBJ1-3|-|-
CASSLSGRSPRYF
TGTGCCAGCAGTTTATCGGGCAGATCCCCTCGATATTTT
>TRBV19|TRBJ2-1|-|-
CASRWQGNEQFF
TGTGCCAGTAGGTGGCAGGGGAATGAGCAGTTCTTC
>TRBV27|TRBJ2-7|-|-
CASSLGAGTHPYEQYF
TGTGCCAGCAGTTTAGGGGCTGGGACACATCCCTACGAGCAGTACTTC
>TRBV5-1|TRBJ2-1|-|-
CASSNPSPFYNEQFF
TGCGCCAGCAGCAATCCTAGCCCGTTCTACAATGAGCAGTTCTTC
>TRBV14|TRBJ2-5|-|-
CASSRGYQETQYF
TGTGCCAGCAGCCGCGGGTACCAAGAGACCCAGTACTTC
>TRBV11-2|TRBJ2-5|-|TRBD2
CASSSTLAGGSQETQYF
TGTGCCAGCAGCTCCACTCTAGCGGGAGGGAGTCAAGAGACCCAGTACTTC
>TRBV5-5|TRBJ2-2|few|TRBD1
CASSIGTANTGELFF
TGTGCCAGCAGCATCGGGACAGCGAACACCGGGGAGCTGTTTTTT
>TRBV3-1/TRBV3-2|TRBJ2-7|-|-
CASSQVSQGGYEQYF
TGTGCCAGCAGCCAAGTCTCCCAGGGCGGCTACGAGCAGTACTTC
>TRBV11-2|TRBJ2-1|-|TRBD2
CASSLRLAGGPGEQFF
TGTGCCAGCAGCTTGAGGCTAGCGGGAGGGCCAGGAGAGCAGTTCTTC
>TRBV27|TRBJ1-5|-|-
CASSSGQPNQPQHF
TGTGCCAGCAGTTCTGGACAGCCTAATCAGCCCCAGCATTTT
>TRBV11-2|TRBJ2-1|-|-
CASSRSSYNEQFF
TGTGCCAGCAGTCGCAGCTCCTACAATGAGCAGTTCTTC
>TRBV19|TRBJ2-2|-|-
CASRRQGTGELFF
TGTGCCAGTAGGCGTCAGGGGACCGGGGAGCTGTTTTTT
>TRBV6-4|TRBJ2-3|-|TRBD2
CATSGGSTDTQYF
TGTGCCACTAGCGGAGGTAGCACAGATACGCAGTATTTT
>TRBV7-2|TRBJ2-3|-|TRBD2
CASSPTSGVTDTQYF
TGTGCCAGCTCTCCAACTAGCGGGGTCACAGATACGCAGTATTTT
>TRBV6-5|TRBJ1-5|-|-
CASPGQPQHF
TGTGCCAGTCCGGGGCAGCCCCAGCATTTT
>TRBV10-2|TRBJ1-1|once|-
CASQQGTEAFF
TGCGCCAGCCAGCAGGGCACTGAAGCTTTCTTT
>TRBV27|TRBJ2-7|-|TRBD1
CASRPGQAYEQYF
TGTGCCAGCAGACCGGGACAGGCGTACGAGCAGTACTTC
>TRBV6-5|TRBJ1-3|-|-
CASSRGGSGNTIYF
TGTGCCAGCAGCCGGGGAGGGTCTGGAAACACCATATATTTT
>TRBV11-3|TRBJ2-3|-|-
CASSLDQSTQYF
TGTGCCAGCAGCTTAGATCAATCTACGCAGTATTTT
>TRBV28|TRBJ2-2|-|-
CASTQGGNTGELFF
TGTGCCAGCACCCAAGGGGGGAACACCGGGGAGCTGTTTTTT
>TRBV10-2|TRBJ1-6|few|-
CASSRGSSYNSPLHF
TGCGCCAGCAGTAGGGGAAGCTCCTATAATTCACCCCTCCACTTT
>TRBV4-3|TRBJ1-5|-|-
CASSQTVDQPQHF
TGCGCCAGCAGCCAAACAGTTGATCAGCCCCAGCATTTT
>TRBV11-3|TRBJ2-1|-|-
CASSLGKLGSSYNEQFF
TGTGCCAGCAGCTTAGGAAAACTCGGGAGCTCCTACAATGAGCAGTTCTTC
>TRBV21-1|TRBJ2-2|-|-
CASSKACGGIWTTGELFF
TGTGCCAGCAGCAAAGCGTGTGGGGGGATTTGGACCACCGGGGAGCTGTTTTTT
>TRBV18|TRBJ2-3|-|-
CASSPTQGRGTDTQYF
TGTGCCAGCTCACCTACACAGGGCAGAGGCACAGATACGCAGTATTTT
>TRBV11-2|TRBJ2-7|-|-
CASRPAGLYEQYF
TGTGCCAGCAGACCAGCGGGCCTCTACGAGCAGTACTTC
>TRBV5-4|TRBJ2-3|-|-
CASSLEVGGDTQYF
TGTGCCAGCAGCTTGGAAGTCGGAGGGGATACGCAGTATTTT
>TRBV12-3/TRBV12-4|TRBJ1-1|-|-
CASVGRDTEAFF
TGTGCCAGCGTCGGCAGGGACACTGAAGCTTTCTTT
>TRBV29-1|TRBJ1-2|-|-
CSVELRGYYGYTF
TGCAGCGTTGAACTCCGGGGGTACTATGGCTACACCTTC
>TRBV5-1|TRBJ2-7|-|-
CASSLGRGNEQYF
TGCGCCAGCAGCCTCGGCCGGGGGAACGAGCAGTACTTC
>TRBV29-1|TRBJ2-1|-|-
CSVEDRDTNYNEQFF
TGCAGCGTTGAAGATCGGGACACCAACTACAATGAGCAGTTCTTC
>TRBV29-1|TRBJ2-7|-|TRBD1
CSAGQGAGEQYF
TGCAGCGCCGGACAGGGGGCGGGGGAGCAGTACTTC
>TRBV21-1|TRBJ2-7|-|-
CASSKEGSTGTHSYEQYF
TGTGCCAGCAGCAAAGAAGGATCAACAGGGACCCATTCCTACGAGCAGTACTTC
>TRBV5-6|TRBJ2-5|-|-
CASSLRLQRVRQETQYF
TGTGCCAGCAGCTTGAGGCTCCAGCGGGTCCGTCAAGAGACCCAGTACTTC
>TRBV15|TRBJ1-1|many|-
CATSRDSHPGAEAFF
TGTGCCACCAGCAGAGATTCCCACCCGGGGGCTGAAGCTTTCTTT
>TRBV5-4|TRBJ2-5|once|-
CASSRRDSQETQYF
TGTGCCAGCAGCCGCCGGGACTCCCAAGAGACCCAGTACTTC
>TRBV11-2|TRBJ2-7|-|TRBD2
CASAGTSGRGYEQYF
TGTGCCAGCGCCGGGACTAGCGGGAGAGGCTACGAGCAGTACTTC
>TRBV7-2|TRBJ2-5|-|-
CASSLVAGWETQYF
TGTGCCAGCAGCTTAGTGGCGGGATGGGAGACCCAGTACTTC
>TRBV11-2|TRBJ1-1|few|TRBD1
CASSLGSTGQANTEAFF
TGTGCCAGCAGCTTAGGGTCGACGGGACAGGCGAACACTGAAGCTTTCTTT